The clone carrying this T cell receptor beta chain appeared a single time. In the source study's methods: From reference gene primer amplification, estimates of nucleated cell counts were derived. TCRdb keeps only in-frame clones here, not all; method: immunoSEQ multiplex PCR. D and trimming come from the DNA, and the V and J calls and clone size come from that table. The data contain a few hundred thousand clones, 88% of them seen just once; the ten biggest clones take up over 12%. The data were taken from a study of blood T cell repertoires in COVID-19. About the research overall: The cDNA or gDNA used as material had been derived from T cells, B-cell-depleted T cells, or PBMCs.

Enrolled through a virtual design, the participants were between roughly 18 and 95 years of age and came from around 25 US areas. Germline V gene sequence: CDR1 MNHEY, CDR2 SVGAGI. With 2 bases removed from V and 3 bases from J, the gap between germline ends came to 10 bases. The CDR3 is 14 amino acids. The TCR originated in a woman in her forties or fifties with acute COVID-19. The chain combines TRBV6-5 with TRBJ1-1, with TRBD1 as a possible D gene (5 bases). Sequenced input: PBMCs or T cells enriched from blood (not recorded which). This CDR3 is CASSYRGADTEAFF. The CDR3, as DNA: TGTGCCAGCAGTTACAGGGGCGCGGACACTGAAGCTTTCTTT.